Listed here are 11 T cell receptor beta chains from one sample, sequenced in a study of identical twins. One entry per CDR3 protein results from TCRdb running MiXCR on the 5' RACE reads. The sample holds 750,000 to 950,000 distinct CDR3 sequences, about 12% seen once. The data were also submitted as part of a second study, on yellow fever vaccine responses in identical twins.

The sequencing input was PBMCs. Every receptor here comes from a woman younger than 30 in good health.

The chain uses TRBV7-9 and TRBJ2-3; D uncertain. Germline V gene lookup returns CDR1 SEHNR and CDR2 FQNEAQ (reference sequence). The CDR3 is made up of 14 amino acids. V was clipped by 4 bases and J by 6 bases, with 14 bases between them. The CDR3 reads CASSSEVRADTQYF. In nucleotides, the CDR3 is TGTGCCAGCAGCTCAGAGGTCCGGGCGGATACGCAGTATTTT.

CDR3 nucleotides: TGCGCCAGCAGCTTGAGGGCAGCCGACAATGAGCAGTTCTTC. This codes for CASSLRAADNEQFF. The chain couples TRBV5-1 to TRBJ2-1, with D unresolved. The CDR3 contains 14 residues. V was pared by 1 base and J by 5 bases, with 10 bases between. Germline CDR1 is SGHRS and CDR2 is YFSETQ.

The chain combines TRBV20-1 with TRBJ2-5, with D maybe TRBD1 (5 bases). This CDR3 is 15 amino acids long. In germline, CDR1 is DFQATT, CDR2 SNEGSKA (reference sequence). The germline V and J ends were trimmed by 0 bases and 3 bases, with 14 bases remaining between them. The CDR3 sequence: CSARDVREPKETQYF. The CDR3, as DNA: TGCAGTGCTAGAGATGTCAGGGAACCTAAAGAGACCCAGTACTTC.

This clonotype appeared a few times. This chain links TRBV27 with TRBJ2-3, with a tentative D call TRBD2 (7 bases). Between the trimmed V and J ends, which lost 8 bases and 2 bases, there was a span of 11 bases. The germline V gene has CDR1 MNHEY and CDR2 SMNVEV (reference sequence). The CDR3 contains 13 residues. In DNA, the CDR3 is TGTGCCAGCCTCGGGGGGCCCACAGATACGCAGTATTTT. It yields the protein CASLGGPTDTQYF.

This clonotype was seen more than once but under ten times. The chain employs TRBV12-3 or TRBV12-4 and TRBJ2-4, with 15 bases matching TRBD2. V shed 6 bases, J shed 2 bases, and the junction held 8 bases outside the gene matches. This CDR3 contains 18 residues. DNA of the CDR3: TGTGCCAGCAGCCCTGGGACTAGCGGGAGGTTGACCAAAAACATTCAGTACTTC. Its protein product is CASSPGTSGRLTKNIQYF.

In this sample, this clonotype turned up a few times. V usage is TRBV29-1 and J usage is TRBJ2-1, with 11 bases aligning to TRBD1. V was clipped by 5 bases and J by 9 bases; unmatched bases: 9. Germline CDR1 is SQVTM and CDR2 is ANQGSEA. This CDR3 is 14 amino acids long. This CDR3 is CSVPPDRGLIEQFF. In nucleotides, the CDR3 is TGCAGCGTTCCCCCGGACAGGGGGCTCATTGAGCAGTTCTTC.

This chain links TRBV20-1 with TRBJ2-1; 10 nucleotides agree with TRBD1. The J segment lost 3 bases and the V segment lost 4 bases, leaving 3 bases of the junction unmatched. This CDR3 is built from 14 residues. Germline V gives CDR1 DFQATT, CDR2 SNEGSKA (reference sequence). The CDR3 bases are TGCAGTGCTACCGGGACAGGGGTCTACAATGAGCAGTTCTTC. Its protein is CSATGTGVYNEQFF.

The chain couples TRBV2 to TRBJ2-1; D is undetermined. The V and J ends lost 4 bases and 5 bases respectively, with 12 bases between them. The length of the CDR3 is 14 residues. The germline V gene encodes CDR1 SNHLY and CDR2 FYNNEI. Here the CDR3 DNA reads TGTGCCAGCAGTGGACCGGGTTATGACAATGAGCAGTTCTTC. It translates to CASSGPGYDNEQFF. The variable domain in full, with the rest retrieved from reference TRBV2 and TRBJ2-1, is EPEVTQTPSHQVTQMGQEVILRCVPISNHLYFYWYRQILGQKVEFLVSFYNNEISEKSEIFDDQFSVERPDGSNFTLKIRSTKLEDSAMYFCASSGPGYDNEQFFGPGTRLTVL.

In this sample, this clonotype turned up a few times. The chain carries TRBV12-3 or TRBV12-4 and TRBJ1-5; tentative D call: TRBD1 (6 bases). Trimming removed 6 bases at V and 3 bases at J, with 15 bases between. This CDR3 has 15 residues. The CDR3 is CASSVLDRINQPQHF. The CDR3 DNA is TGTGCCAGCAGCGTTCTGGACAGAATCAATCAGCCCCAGCATTTT.

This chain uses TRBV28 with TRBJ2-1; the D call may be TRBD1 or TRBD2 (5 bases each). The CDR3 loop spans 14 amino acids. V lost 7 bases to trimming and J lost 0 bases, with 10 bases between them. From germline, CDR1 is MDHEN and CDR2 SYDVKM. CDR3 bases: TGTGCCAGCATCGGGACGGGCTCCTACAATGAGCAGTTCTTC. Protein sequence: CASIGTGSYNEQFF.

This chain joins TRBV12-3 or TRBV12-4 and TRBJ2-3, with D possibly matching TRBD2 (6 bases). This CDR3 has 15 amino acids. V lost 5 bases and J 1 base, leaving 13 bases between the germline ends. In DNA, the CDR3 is TGTGCCAGCAGTCCCCCGGGACTCCGCACAGATACGCAGTATTTT. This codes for CASSPPGLRTDTQYF.